This is a list of T cell receptor beta chains from one sample in a study of blood T cell repertoires in COVID-19. The method was immunoSEQ multiplex PCR; TCRdb's version includes in-frame clones alone and lacks a portion of them. Among 250,000 to 350,000 clones, 86% were seen once, and the ten largest hold about 3%. Sequenced: peripheral blood. These receptors all come from a woman aged 25 to 39 with active or convalescent COVID-19. Both conserved end residues are part of each CDR3. The D gene is left open where the match is weak. Expanded clones get a size class; other rows say once, few or many, or leave the size out.

j_call: TRBJ2-5
v_call: TRBV13
d_call: TRBD2
clone_size: NA
cdr3_aa: CASSPRTSGQETQYF
cdr3_nt: TGTGCCAGCAGCCCCCGGACTAGCGGGCAAGAGACCCAGTACTTC

j_call: TRBJ2-7
v_call: TRBV7-2
d_call: NA
clone_size: NA
cdr3_aa: CASSASQGRSSYEQYF
cdr3_nt: TGTGCCAGCAGCGCCTCGCAGGGTCGGAGCTCCTACGAGCAGTACTTC

j_call: TRBJ2-7
v_call: TRBV6-1
d_call: TRBD1
clone_size: NA
cdr3_aa: CASSEGRGRLSYEQYF
cdr3_nt: TGTGCCAGCAGTGAGGGCAGGGGGCGTCTCTCCTACGAGCAGTACTTC

j_call: TRBJ1-1
v_call: TRBV30
d_call: NA
clone_size: NA
cdr3_aa: CAWSVRRTEAFF
cdr3_nt: TGTGCCTGGAGTGTACGGCGGACTGAAGCTTTCTTT

j_call: TRBJ2-2
v_call: TRBV2
d_call: TRBD2
clone_size: NA
cdr3_aa: CASSPRRGGATGELFF
cdr3_nt: TGTGCCAGCAGTCCAAGGCGCGGGGGGGCGACCGGGGAGCTGTTTTTT

j_call: TRBJ1-2
v_call: TRBV7-9
d_call: NA
clone_size: NA
cdr3_aa: CASSLLPALYGYTF
cdr3_nt: TGTGCCAGCAGCTTACTCCCAGCGTTATATGGCTACACCTTC

j_call: TRBJ1-5
v_call: TRBV6-1
d_call: NA
clone_size: NA
cdr3_aa: CASSEAGGNQPQHF
cdr3_nt: TGTGCCAGCAGTGAAGCCGGGGGGAATCAGCCCCAGCATTTT

j_call: TRBJ2-2
v_call: TRBV2
d_call: NA
clone_size: NA
cdr3_aa: CASSVEGAGELFF
cdr3_nt: TGTGCCAGCAGTGTCGAGGGGGCCGGGGAGCTGTTTTTT

j_call: TRBJ1-1
v_call: TRBV29-1
d_call: TRBD1
clone_size: NA
cdr3_aa: CSVLQGALPEAFF
cdr3_nt: TGCAGCGTTTTACAGGGGGCGCTTCCCGAAGCTTTCTTT

j_call: TRBJ2-5
v_call: TRBV6-6
d_call: TRBD2
clone_size: NA
cdr3_aa: CASSPTSGAGETQYF
cdr3_nt: TGTGCCAGCAGCCCCACTAGCGGGGCGGGGGAGACCCAGTACTTC

j_call: TRBJ2-5
v_call: TRBV10-3
d_call: NA
clone_size: few
cdr3_aa: CAISEFAGGLQETQYF
cdr3_nt: TGTGCCATCAGTGAGTTTGCAGGGGGACTCCAAGAGACCCAGTACTTC